One and the same sample provided the 9 T cell receptor beta chains below, sequenced in a study of blood T cell repertoires in COVID-19. Only in-frame clones appear in the TCRdb table, and some are missing; sequencing was by immunoSEQ multiplex PCR. The sample records roughly 150,000 clones, more than 85% being singletons. Sequenced: peripheral blood. The receptors come from a man aged 55 to 69 with active or convalescent COVID-19.

This rearrangement joins TRBV6-5 to TRBJ1-2; tentatively, D is TRBD1 (5 bases). There are 14 residues in the CDR3. V lost 2 bases and J 8 bases, leaving 15 bases between the germline ends. Germline CDR1 and CDR2: MNHEY and SVGAGI. CDR3 DNA: TGTGCCAGCAGTTACCCCGGGACTCGGATGGGCTACACCTTC. It codes for CASSYPGTRMGYTF.

The J gene is TRBJ2-5, the V gene TRBV30; 8 bases align to TRBD2. The CDR3 spans 15 residues. CDR1 is GTSNPN, CDR2 SVGIG, per germline (reference sequence). V was pared by 2 bases and J by 1 base, with 6 bases of the junction left unmatched. The CDR3, as DNA: TGTGCCTGGAGTATCGCGGGGGGCACCCAAGAGACCCAGTACTTC. It is translated as CAWSIAGGTQETQYF. Drawing the rest from reference TRBV30 and TRBJ2-5, the complete variable domain is SQTIHQWPATLVQPVGSPLSLECTVEGTSNPNLYWYRQAAGRGLQLLFYSVGIGQISSEVPQNLSASRPQDRQFILSSKKLLLSDSGFYLCAWSIAGGTQETQYFGPGTRLLVL.

CDR3 sequence (DNA): TGCGCCAGCAGTCAATCCCCGAACTATGGCTACACCTTC. Amino acid sequence: CASSQSPNYGYTF. The chain couples TRBV23-1 to TRBJ1-2; D is unresolved. Being an ORF, TRBV23-1 has a function that is uncertain. This CDR3 is 13 amino acids long. V was pared by 0 bases and J by 2 bases, with 4 bases between.

This clone was detected once. The chain links TRBV18 to TRBJ2-5; D is unresolved. The CDR3 runs to 14 residues. Trimming took off 9 bases at V and 2 bases at J, with 16 bases between the two ends. Germline lookup yields CDR1 KGHSH and CDR2 LQKENI. The CDR3 sequence: CASTMGSGQETQYF. The CDR3 DNA sequence: TGTGCCAGTACGATGGGCAGTGGGCAAGAGACCCAGTACTTC. The full variable domain, with the rest looked up from reference TRBV18 and TRBJ2-5, is NAGVMQNPRHLVRRRGQEARLRCSPMKGHSHVYWYRQLPEEGLKFMVYLQKENIIDESGMPKERFSAEFPKEGPSILRIQQVVRGDSAAYFCASTMGSGQETQYFGPGTRLLVL.

This chain uses TRBV6-2 or TRBV6-3 with TRBJ2-1, with 8 bases aligning to TRBD2. Germline CDR1 reads MNHEY; CDR2 reads SVGEGT. This CDR3 region has 17 residues. The V segment lost 2 bases and the J segment 7 bases; nucleotides outside the gene matches: 13. The CDR3 reads CASSYTPGGLVINEQFF. Written as DNA, the CDR3 is TGTGCCAGCAGTTACACACCCGGGGGACTAGTTATTAATGAGCAGTTCTTC.

V and J are TRBV7-2 and TRBJ2-3, with a tentative D call TRBD2 (6 bases). The CDR3 spans 15 residues. Germline assignment: CDR1 SGHTA and CDR2 FQGNSA. Trimming stripped 0 bases from V and 2 bases from J, with 9 bases between. The CDR3 reads CASSLAAGPTDTQYF. The CDR3 region has the DNA TGTGCCAGCAGCTTAGCCGCGGGACCCACAGATACGCAGTATTTT.

The gene calls are TRBV9 and TRBJ1-3, with D maybe TRBD1 (6 bases). Trimming cost V 4 bases and J 2 bases, with 10 bases left between them. Germline V lookup: CDR1 SGDLS, CDR2 YYNGEE. The CDR3 spans 14 residues. For the CDR3, the DNA is TGTGCCAGCAGCCCCTGGACAGCTGGAAACACCATATATTTT. Translation: CASSPWTAGNTIYF.

J is TRBJ1-6 and V is TRBV30; D remains ambiguous. This CDR3 spans 11 amino acids. The germline V gene encodes CDR1 GTSNPN and CDR2 SVGIG (reference sequence). V was pared by 3 bases and J by 10 bases, with 7 bases between. The CDR3 spells CAWSGGSPLHF. The CDR3 DNA is TGTGCCTGGAGCGGAGGGTCACCCCTCCACTTT.

CDR3 amino acids: CATSDFAVRGRETQYF. The CDR3 DNA reads as TGTGCCACCAGTGATTTTGCGGTAAGGGGCCGAGAGACCCAGTACTTC. The chain combines TRBV24-1 with TRBJ2-5, with a weak D call TRBD1 (5 bases). V was clipped by 1 base and J by 4 bases, with 15 bases between them. The CDR3 length is 16 residues. Germline CDR1 reads KGHDR; CDR2 reads SFDVKD.